This TCR beta chain came from a study of cytomegalovirus exposure and HLA in healthy donors. This clone was counted once. The PCR was carried out with 60 Vbeta primers and 13 Jbeta primers. Libraries were prepared by immunoSEQ multiplex PCR; TCRdb keeps only in-frame clonotypes and omits some of them. The table has 200,000 or so clones, about 85% seen once. The CDR3 extends over 17 amino acids. V lost 2 bases to trimming and J lost 0 bases, with 14 bases between them. Germline V gene lookup returns CDR1 MNHNS and CDR2 SASEGT. This sequence joins TRBV6-1 and TRBJ1-3; D ambiguous. The clonotype was recovered from a man between 50 and 59 years old in good health and CMV-seronegative. The sequenced sample was PBMCs. The DNA for the CDR3 is TGTGCCAGCAGTGAATACTCACAGCCCTCCTCTGGAAACACCATATATTTT. Protein sequence: CASSEYSQPSSGNTIYF.